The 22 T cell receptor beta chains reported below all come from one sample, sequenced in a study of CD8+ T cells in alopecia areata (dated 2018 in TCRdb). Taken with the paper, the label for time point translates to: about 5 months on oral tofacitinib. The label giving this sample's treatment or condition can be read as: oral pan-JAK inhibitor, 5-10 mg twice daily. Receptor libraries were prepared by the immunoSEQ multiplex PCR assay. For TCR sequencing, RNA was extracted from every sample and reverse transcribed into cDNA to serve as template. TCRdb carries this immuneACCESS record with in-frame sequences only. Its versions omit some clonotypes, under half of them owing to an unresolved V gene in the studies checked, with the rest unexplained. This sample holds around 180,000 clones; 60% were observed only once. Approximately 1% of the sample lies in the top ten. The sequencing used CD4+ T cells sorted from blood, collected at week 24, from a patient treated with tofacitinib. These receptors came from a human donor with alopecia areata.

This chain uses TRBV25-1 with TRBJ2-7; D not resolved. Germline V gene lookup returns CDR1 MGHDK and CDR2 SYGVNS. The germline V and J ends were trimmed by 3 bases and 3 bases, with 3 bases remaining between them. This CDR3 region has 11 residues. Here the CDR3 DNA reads TGTGCCAGCAGTGACAACTACGAGCAGTACTTC. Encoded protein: CASSDNYEQYF.

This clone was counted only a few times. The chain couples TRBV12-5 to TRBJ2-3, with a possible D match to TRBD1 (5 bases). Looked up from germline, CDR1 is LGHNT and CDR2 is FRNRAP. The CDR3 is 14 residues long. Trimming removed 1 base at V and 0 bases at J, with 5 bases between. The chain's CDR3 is CASGLDRSTDTQYF. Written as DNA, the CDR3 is TGTGCTAGTGGTTTGGACAGGAGCACAGATACGCAGTATTTT.

The CDR3 region is CATSRDRQEAFF. The CDR3, as DNA: TGTGCCACCAGCAGAGATCGACAGGAAGCTTTCTTT. The chain recombines TRBV15 with TRBJ1-1; perhaps TRBD1 as D (5 bases). This CDR3 has 12 residues. Per germline, CDR1 LNHNV and CDR2 YYDKDF (reference sequence). V was trimmed by 0 bases and J by 8 bases, leaving 7 bases between them.

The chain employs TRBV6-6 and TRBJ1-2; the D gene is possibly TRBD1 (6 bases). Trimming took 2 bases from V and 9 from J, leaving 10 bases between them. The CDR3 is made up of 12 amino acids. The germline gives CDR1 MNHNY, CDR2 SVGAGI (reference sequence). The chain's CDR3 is CASSYEGVRYTF. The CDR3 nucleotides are TGTGCCAGCAGTTACGAGGGGGTCCGCTACACCTTC.

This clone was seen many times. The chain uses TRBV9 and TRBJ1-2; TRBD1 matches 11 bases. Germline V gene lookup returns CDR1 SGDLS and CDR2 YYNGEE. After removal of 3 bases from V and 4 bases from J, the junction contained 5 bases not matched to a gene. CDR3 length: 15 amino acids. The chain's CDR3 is CASSGTGTGGYGYTF. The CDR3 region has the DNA TGTGCCAGCAGCGGAACCGGGACAGGGGGCTATGGCTACACCTTC. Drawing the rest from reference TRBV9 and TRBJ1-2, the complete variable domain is DSGVTQTPKHLITATGQRVTLRCSPRSGDLSVYWYQQSLDQGLQFLIQYYNGEERAKGNILERFSAQQFPDLHSELNLSSLELGDSALYFCASSGTGTGGYGYTFGSGTRLTVV.

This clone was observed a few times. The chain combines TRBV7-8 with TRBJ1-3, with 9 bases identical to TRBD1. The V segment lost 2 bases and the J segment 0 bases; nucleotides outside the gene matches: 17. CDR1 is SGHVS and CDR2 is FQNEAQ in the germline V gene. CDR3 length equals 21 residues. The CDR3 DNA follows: TGTGCCAGCAGCTTAACACCTCGCCGGGACAGGGTTCTTGACTCTGGAAACACCATATATTTT. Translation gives CASSLTPRRDRVLDSGNTIYF.

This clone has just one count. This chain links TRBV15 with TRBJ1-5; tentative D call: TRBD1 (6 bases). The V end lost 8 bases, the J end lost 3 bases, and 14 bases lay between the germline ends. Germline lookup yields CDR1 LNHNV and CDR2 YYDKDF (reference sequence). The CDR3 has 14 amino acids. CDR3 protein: CATGTTGDNQPQHF. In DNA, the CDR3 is TGTGCCACCGGGACGACAGGCGACAATCAGCCCCAGCATTTT.

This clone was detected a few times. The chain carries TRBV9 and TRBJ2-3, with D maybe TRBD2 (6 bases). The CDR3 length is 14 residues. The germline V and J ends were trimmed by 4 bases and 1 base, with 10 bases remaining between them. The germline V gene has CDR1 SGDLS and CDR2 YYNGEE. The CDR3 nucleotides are TGTGCCAGCAGCCCTGGCGGGGGCACAGATACGCAGTATTTT. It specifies CASSPGGGTDTQYF. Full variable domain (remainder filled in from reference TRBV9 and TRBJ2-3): DSGVTQTPKHLITATGQRVTLRCSPRSGDLSVYWYQQSLDQGLQFLIQYYNGEERAKGNILERFSAQQFPDLHSELNLSSLELGDSALYFCASSPGGGTDTQYFGPGTRLTVL.

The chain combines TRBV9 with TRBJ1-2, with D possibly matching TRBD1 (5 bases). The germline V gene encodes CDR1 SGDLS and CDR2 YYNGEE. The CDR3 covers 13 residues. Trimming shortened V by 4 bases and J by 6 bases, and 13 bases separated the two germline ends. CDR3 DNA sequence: TGTGCCAGCAGCCCCATGGGGGGGAATGGCTACACCTTC. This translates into CASSPMGGNGYTF.

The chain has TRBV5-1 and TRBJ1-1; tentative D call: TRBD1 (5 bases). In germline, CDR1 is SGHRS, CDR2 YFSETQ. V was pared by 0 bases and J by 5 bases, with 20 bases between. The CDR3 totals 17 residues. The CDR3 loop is CASSLGGTKVLGTEAFF. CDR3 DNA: TGCGCCAGCAGCTTGGGTGGGACGAAGGTCTTAGGGACTGAAGCTTTCTTT.

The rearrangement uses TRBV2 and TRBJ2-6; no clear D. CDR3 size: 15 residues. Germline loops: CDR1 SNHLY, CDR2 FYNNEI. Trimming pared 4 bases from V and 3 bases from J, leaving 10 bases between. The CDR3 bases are TGTGCCAGCAGTGTTCGGAATATTGGGGCCAACGTCCTGACTTTC. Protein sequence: CASSVRNIGANVLTF.

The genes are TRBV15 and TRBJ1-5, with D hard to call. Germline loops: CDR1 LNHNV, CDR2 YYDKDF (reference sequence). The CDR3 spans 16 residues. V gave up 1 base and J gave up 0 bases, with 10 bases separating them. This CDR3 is CATSRVHGPSNQPQHF. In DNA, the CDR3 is TGTGCCACCAGCAGAGTTCACGGTCCTAGCAATCAGCCCCAGCATTTT.

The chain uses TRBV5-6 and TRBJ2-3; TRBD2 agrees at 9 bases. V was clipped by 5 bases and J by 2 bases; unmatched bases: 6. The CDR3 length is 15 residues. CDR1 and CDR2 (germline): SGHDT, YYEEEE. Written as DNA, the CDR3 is TGTGCCAGCAGACTAGCGGGCCCCCTCACAGATACGCAGTATTTT. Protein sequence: CASRLAGPLTDTQYF. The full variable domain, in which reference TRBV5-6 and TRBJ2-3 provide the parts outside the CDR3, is DAGVTQSPTHLIKTRGQQVTLRCSPKSGHDTVSWYQQALGQGPQFIFQYYEEEERQRGNFPDRFSGHQFPNYSSELNVNALLLGDSALYLCASRLAGPLTDTQYFGPGTRLTVL.

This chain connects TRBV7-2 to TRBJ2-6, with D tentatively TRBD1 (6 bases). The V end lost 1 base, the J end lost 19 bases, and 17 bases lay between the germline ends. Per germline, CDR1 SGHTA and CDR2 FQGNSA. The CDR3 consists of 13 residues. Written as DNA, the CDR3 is TGTGCCAGCAGCTTAGAAGGGACATATCCCCTTACTTTC. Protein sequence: CASSLEGTYPLTF.

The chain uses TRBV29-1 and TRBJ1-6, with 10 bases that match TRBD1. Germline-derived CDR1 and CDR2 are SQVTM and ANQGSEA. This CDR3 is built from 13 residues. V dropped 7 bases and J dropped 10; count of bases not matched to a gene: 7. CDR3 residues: CSDERDRGSPLHF. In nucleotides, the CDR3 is TGCAGCGACGAACGGGACAGGGGCTCACCCCTCCACTTT.

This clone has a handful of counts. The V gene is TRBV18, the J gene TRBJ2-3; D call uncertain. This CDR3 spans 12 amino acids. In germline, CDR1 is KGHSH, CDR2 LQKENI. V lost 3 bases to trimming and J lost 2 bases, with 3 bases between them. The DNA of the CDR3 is TGTGCCAGCTCACCTTTCACAGATACGCAGTATTTT. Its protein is CASSPFTDTQYF.

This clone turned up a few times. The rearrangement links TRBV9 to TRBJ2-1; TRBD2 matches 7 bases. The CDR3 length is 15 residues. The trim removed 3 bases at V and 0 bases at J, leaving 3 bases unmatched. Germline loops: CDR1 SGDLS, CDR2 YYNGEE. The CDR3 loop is CASSAAGDSYNEQFF. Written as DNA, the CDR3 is TGTGCCAGCAGCGCCGCGGGGGACTCCTACAATGAGCAGTTCTTC.

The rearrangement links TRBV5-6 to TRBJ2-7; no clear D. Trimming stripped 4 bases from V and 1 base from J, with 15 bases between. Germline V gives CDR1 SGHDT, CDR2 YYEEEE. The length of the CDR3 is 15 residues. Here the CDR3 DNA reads TGTGCCAGCAGCACTCGTGTGGGCTCATCCTACGAGCAGTACTTC. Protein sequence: CASSTRVGSSYEQYF.

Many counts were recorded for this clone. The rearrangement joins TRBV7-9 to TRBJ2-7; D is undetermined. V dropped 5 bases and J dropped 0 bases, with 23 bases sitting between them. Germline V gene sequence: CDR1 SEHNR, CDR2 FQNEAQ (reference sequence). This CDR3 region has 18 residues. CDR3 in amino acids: CASSPGQWNDLTSYEQYF. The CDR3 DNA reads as TGTGCCAGCAGCCCCGGGCAGTGGAACGACCTGACCTCCTACGAGCAGTACTTC. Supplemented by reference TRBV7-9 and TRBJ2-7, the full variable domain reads DTGVSQNPRHKITKRGQNVTFRCDPISEHNRLYWYRQTLGQGPEFLTYFQNEAQLEKSRLLSDRFSAERPKGSFSTLEIQRTEQGDSAMYLCASSPGQWNDLTSYEQYFGPGTRLTVT.

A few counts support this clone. CDR3 in amino acids: CASSSRLAGGRETQYF. The CDR3 DNA reads TGTGCCAGCAGCTCTCGACTAGCGGGGGGGCGGGAGACCCAGTACTTC. The chain uses TRBV7-2 and TRBJ2-5, with 14 bases that match TRBD2. CDR3 size: 16 residues. Germline V gene data show CDR1 as SGHTA and CDR2 as FQGNSA. Trimming cost V 4 bases and J 5 bases; bases outside gene matches: 6.

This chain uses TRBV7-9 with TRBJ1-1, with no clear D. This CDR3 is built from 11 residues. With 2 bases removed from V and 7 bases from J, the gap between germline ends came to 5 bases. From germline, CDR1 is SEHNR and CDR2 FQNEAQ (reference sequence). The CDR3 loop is CASSLLGEAFF. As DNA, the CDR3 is TGTGCCAGCAGCTTACTAGGTGAAGCTTTCTTT.

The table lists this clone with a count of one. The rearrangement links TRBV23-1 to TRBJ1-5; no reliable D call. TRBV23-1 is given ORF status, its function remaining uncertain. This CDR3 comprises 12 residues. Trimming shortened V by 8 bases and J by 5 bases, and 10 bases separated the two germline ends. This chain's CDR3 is CASGGGDQPQHF. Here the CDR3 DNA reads TGCGCCAGCGGAGGTGGGGATCAGCCCCAGCATTTT.